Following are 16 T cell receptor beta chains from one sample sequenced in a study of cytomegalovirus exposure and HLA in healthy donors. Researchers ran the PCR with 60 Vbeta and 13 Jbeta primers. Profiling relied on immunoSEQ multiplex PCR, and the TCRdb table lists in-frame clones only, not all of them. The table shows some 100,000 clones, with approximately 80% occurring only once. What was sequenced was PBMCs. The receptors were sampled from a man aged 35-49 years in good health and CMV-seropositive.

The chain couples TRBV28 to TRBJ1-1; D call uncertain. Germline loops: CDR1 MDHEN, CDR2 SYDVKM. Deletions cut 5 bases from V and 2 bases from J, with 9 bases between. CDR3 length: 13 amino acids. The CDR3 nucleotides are TGTGCCAGCAGTGAGGAATTTAACACTGAAGCTTTCTTT. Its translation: CASSEEFNTEAFF.

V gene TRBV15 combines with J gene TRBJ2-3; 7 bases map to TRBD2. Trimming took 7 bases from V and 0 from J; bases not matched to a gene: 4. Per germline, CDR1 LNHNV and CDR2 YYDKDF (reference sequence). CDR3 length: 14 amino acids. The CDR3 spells CATNGRGSTDTQYF. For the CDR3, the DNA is TGTGCCACCAACGGGCGGGGGAGCACAGATACGCAGTATTTT.

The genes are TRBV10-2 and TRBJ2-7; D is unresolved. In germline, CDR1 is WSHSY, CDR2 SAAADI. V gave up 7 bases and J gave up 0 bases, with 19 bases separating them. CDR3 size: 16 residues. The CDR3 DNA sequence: TGCGCCAGCAACCCTCTGGGCGAGCTCAACTCCTACGAGCAGTACTTC. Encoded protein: CASNPLGELNSYEQYF.

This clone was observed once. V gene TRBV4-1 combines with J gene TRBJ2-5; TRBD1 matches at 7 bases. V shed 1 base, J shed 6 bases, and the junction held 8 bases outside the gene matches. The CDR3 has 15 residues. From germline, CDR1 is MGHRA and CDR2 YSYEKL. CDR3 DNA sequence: TGCGCCAGCAGCCAAGGGGAAGGGGGCGTCCAGACCCAGTACTTC. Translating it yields CASSQGEGGVQTQYF.

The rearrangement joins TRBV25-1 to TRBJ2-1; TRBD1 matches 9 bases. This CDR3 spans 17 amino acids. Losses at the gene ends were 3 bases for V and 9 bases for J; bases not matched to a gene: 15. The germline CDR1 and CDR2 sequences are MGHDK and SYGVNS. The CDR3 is CASSEDRSGQGPGEQFF. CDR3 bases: TGTGCCAGCAGTGAGGATAGGTCGGGACAGGGCCCAGGTGAGCAGTTCTTC. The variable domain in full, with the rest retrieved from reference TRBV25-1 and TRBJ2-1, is EADIYQTPRYLVIGTGKKITLECSQTMGHDKMYWYQQDPGMELHLIHYSYGVNSTEKGDLSSESTVSRIRTEHFPLTLESARPSHTSQYLCASSEDRSGQGPGEQFFGPGTRLTVL.

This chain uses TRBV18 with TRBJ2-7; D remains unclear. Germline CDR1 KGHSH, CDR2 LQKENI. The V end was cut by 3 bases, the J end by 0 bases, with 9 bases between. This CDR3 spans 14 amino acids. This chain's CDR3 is CASSPEPNSYEQYF. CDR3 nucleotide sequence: TGTGCCAGCTCACCCGAGCCTAACTCCTACGAGCAGTACTTC.

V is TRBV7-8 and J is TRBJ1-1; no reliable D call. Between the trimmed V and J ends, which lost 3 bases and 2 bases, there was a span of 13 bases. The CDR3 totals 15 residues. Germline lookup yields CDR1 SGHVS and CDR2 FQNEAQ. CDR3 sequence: CASSFLAIANTEAFF. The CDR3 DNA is TGTGCCAGCAGCTTTTTGGCCATTGCCAACACTGAAGCTTTCTTT.

CDR3 bases: TGCGCCAGCACCAAACTAGCGGGGGGCCGGAGCTCCTACAATGAGCAGTTCTTC. As protein: CASTKLAGGRSSYNEQFF. The V call is TRBV4-1, the J call TRBJ2-1; 12 bases are a match to TRBD2. With 7 bases clipped from V and 0 bases from J, the junction kept 10 bases outside the gene matches. Germline CDR1 and CDR2: MGHRA and YSYEKL. The length of the CDR3 is 18 residues.

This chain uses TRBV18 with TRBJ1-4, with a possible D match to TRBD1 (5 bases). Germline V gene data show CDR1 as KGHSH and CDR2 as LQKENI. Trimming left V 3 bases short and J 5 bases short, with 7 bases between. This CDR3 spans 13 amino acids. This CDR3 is CASSPRQNEKLFF. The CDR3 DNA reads TGTGCCAGCTCACCCCGACAGAATGAAAAACTGTTTTTT.

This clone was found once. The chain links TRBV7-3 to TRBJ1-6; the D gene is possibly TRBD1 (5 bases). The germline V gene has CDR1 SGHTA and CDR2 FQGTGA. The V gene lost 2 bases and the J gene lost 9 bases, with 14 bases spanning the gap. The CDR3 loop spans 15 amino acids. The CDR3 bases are TGTGCCAGCAGCTTATTAGGGCAGGGTCGTTCACCCCTCCACTTT. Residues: CASSLLGQGRSPLHF.

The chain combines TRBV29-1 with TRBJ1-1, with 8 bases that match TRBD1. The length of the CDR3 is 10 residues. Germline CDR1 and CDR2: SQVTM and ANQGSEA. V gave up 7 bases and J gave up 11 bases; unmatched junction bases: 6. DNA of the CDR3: TGCAGCGGGACAGGGACAGACGCTTTCTTT. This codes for CSGTGTDAFF.

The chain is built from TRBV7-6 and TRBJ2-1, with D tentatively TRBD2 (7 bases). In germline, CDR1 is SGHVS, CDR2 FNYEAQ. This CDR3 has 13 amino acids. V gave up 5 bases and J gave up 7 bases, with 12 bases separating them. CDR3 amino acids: CASSRRGGNEQFF. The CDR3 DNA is TGTGCCAGCAGCCGGAGGGGGGGGAATGAGCAGTTCTTC.

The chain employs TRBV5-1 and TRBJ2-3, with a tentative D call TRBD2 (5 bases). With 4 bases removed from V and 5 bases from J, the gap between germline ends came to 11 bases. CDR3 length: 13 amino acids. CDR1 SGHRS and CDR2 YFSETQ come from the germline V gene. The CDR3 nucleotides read TGCGCCAGCAGCCGAGACCGGGGAGATACGCAGTATTTT. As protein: CASSRDRGDTQYF.

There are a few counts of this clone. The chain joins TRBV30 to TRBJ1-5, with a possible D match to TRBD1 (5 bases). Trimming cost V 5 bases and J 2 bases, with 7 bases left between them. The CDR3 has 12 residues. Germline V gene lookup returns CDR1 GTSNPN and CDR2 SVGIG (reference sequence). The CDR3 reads CAWGGGNQPQHF. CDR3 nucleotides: TGTGCCTGGGGAGGGGGCAATCAGCCCCAGCATTTT.

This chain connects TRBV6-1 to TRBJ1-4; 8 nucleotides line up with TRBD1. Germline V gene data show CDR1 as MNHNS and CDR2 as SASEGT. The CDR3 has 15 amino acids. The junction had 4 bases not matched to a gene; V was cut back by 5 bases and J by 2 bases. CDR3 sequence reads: CASSRTGNTNEKLFF. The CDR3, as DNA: TGTGCCAGCAGTCGGACAGGGAACACTAATGAAAAACTGTTTTTT.

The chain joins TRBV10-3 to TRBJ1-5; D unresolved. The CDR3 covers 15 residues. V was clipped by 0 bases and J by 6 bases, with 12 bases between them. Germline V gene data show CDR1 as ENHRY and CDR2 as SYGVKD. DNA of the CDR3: TGTGCCATCAGTGAGTCAAGCCAGGATCTTCAGCCCCAGCATTTT. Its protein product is CAISESSQDLQPQHF.